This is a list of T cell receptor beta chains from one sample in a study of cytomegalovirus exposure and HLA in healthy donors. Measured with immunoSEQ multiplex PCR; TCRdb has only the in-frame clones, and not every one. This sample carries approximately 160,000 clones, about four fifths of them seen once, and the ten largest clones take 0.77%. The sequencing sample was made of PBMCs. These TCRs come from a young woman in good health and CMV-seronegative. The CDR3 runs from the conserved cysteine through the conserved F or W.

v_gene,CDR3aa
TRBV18,CASSPLPPPRGETQYF
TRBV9,CASSPQAGGGVADTQYF
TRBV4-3,CASSLSFGLENQPQHF
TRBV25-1,CASSDSMDRGANEKLFF
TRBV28,CASSRGATGAYEQYF
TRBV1,CTSSQDGLAAINEQFF
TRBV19,CASSIRGSRQYF
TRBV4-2,CASSQGLAGGRDTQYF
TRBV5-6,CASSLRREISNQPQHF
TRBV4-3,CASSQRREADTQYF
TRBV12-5,CASGLPPGQDYGYTF
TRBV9,CASSVAGGGSYNEQFF
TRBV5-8,CASSLAGRGGTQYF
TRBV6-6,CASSLLPDREFEGYTF
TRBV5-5,CASSFVNQGFGSGGYTF
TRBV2,CASIGQMDTEAFF
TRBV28,CASENFYEQYF
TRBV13,CASSPGLAGGETQYF
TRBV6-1,CASNRGANYGYTF
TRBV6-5,CASTSGQGYEQYF
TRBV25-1,CASTQDRDYGYTF
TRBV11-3,CASSLLAGGYNEQFF
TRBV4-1,CASSQVGQGRHQPQHF
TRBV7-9,CASSLNLAGDPGELFF
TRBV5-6,CASSLEGRPFF
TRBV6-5,CASSSTGPRGNEQYF
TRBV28,CAGRQGGTNTEAFF